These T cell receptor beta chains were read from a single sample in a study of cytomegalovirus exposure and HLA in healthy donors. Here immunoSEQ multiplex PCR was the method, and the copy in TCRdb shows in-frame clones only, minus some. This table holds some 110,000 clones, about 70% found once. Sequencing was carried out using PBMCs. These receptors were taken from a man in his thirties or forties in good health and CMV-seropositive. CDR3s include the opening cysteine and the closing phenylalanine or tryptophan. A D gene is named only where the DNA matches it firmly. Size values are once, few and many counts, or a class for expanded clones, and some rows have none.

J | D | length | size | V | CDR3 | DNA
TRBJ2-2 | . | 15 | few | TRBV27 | CASSGDNGHTGELFF | TGTGCCAGCAGTGGAGATAACGGTCATACCGGGGAGCTGTTTTTT
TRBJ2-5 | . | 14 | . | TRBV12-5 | CASGPQGGQETQYF | TGTGCTAGTGGTCCACAGGGAGGGCAAGAGACCCAGTACTTC
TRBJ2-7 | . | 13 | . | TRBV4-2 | CASSQDPQGEQYF | TGTGCCAGCAGCCAAGATCCCCAGGGGGAGCAGTACTTC
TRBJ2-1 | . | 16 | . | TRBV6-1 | CASSVRPGLSYNEQFF | TGTGCCAGCAGTGTAAGACCGGGTCTTAGTTACAATGAGCAGTTCTTC
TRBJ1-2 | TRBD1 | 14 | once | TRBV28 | CASSTGTGLDGYTF | TGTGCCAGTTCAACCGGGACAGGGTTGGATGGCTACACCTTC
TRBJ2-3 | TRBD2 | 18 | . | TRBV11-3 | CASSLDRHLTSEADTQYF | TGTGCCAGCAGCTTAGACCGGCACCTGACTAGCGAGGCAGATACGCAGTATTTT
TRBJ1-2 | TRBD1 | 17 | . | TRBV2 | CASSPTRFGQGNYGYTF | TGTGCCAGCAGTCCAACACGATTCGGACAGGGAAACTATGGCTACACCTTC
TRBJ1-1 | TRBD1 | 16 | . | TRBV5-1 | CASSAWSRGLDTEAFF | TGCGCCAGCAGCGCCTGGTCCAGGGGGCTAGACACTGAAGCTTTCTTT
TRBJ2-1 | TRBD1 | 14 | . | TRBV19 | CASSRPGGYNEQFF | TGTGCCAGTAGTAGGCCAGGGGGATACAATGAGCAGTTCTTC
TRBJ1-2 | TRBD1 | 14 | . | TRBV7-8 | CASSGGTVVYGYTF | TGTGCCAGCAGCGGTGGGACAGTTGTCTATGGCTACACCTTC
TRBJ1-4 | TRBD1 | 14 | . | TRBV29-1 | CSVDLQGAGEKLFF | TGCAGCGTGGACCTACAGGGGGCGGGTGAAAAACTGTTTTTT
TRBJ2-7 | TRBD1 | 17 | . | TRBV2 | CASSEGGTGRVGVEQYF | TGTGCCAGCAGTGAAGGCGGGACAGGGAGGGTCGGAGTCGAGCAGTACTTC
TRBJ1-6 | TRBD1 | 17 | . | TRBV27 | CASSSRGQPIYNSPLHF | TGTGCCAGCAGTTCAAGGGGACAGCCGATTTATAATTCACCCCTCCACTTT
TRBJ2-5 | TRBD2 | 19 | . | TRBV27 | CASSPTDSSGRALLETQYF | TGTGCCAGCAGCCCTACCGACTCTAGCGGGAGGGCCCTCCTAGAGACCCAGTACTTC
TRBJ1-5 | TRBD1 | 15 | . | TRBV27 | CASSQDRGRGQPQHF | TGTGCCAGCAGTCAAGACAGGGGGCGTGGGCAGCCCCAGCATTTT
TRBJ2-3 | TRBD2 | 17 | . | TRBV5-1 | CASSLASLLAGPDTQYF | TGCGCCAGCAGCTTGGCGAGTTTGCTAGCGGGGCCAGATACGCAGTATTTT
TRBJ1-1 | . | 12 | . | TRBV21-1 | CASSNRLTEAFF | TGTGCCAGCAGCAATCGTTTAACTGAAGCTTTCTTT
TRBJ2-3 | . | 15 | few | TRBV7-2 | CASSLVGTSTDTQYF | TGTGCCAGCAGCTTAGTAGGGACTAGCACAGATACGCAGTATTTT
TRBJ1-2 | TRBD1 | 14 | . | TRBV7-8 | CASSSGQFIYGYTF | TGTGCCAGCAGCTCGGGACAGTTTATCTATGGCTACACCTTC
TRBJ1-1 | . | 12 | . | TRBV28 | CASSLGQFEAFF | TGTGCCAGCAGTTTAGGACAGTTTGAAGCTTTCTTT
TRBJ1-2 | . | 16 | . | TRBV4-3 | CASSQETAAPNYGYTF | TGCGCCAGCAGCCAAGAAACAGCTGCTCCAAACTATGGCTACACCTTC
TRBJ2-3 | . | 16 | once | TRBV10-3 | CAISMSRTLGTDTQYF | TGTGCCATCAGTATGTCGCGCACGCTCGGCACAGATACGCAGTATTTT
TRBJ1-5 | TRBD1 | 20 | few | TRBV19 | CASSDNLPGQGSRGDQPQHF | TGTGCCAGTAGCGACAACTTGCCGGGACAGGGTTCTAGGGGGGATCAGCCCCAGCATTTT
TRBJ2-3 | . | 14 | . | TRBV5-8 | CASSQDRSTDTQYF | TGTGCCAGCAGCCAAGACAGAAGCACAGATACGCAGTATTTT
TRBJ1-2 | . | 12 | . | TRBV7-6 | CASSLGGDGYTF | TGTGCCAGCAGCTTAGGGGGGGATGGCTACACCTTC
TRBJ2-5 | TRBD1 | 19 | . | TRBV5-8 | CASSSGVGLGTGGRKTQYF | TGTGCCAGCAGCTCCGGAGTTGGCCTAGGGACAGGGGGCAGAAAGACCCAGTACTTC
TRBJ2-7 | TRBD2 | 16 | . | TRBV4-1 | CASRTDTSGGAYEQYF | TGCGCCAGCAGGACCGATACTAGCGGGGGGGCCTACGAGCAGTACTTC
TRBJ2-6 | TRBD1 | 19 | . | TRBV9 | CASSVMPRTGGRGANVLTF | TGTGCCAGCAGCGTAATGCCAAGGACAGGGGGCAGAGGGGCCAACGTCCTGACTTTC
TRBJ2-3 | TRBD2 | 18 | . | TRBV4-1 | CASSQDPASGSKSDTQYF | TGCGCCAGCAGCCAAGACCCCGCCAGCGGGAGTAAGTCAGATACGCAGTATTTT
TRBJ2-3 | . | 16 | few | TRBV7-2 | CASSLWMERATDTQYF | TGTGCCAGCAGCTTATGGATGGAGCGGGCCACAGATACGCAGTATTTT
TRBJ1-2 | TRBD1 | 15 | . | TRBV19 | CASSMDRGLNYGYTF | TGTGCCAGTAGTATGGACAGGGGCCTGAACTATGGCTACACCTTC
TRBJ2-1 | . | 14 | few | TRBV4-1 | CATAAGNTYNEQFF | TGCGCCACCGCGGCAGGGAACACCTACAATGAGCAGTTCTTC
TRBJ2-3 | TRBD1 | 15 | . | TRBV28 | CASSPGQGATDTQYF | TGTGCCAGCAGTCCCGGACAGGGGGCTACAGATACGCAGTATTTT
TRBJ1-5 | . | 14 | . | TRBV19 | CASSIEGGNQPQHF | TGTGCCAGTAGTATAGAAGGGGGAAATCAGCCCCAGCATTTT
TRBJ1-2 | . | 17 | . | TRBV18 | CASSPPEKPLSGKGYTF | TGTGCCAGCTCACCACCGGAGAAGCCTTTATCCGGAAAAGGCTACACCTTC
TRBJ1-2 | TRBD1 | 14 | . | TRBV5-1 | CASSWGGQAYGYTF | TGCGCCAGCAGCTGGGGAGGACAGGCCTATGGCTACACCTTC
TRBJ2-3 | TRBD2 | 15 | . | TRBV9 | CASSVGGSNPDTQYF | TGTGCCAGCAGCGTAGGCGGGAGTAATCCGGATACGCAGTATTTT
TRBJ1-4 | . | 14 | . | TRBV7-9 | CASSLGQDNEKLFF | TGTGCCAGCAGCTTAGGACAGGATAATGAAAAACTGTTTTTT
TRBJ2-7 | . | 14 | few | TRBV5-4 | CASSGGTVSYEQYF | TGTGCCAGCAGCGGAGGGACAGTCTCCTACGAGCAGTACTTC
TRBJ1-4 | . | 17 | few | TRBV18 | CASSPPILGWKDEKLFF | TGTGCCAGCTCACCACCGATCCTCGGGTGGAAAGACGAAAAACTGTTTTTT
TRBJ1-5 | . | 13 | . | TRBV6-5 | CASRGPSNQPQHF | TGTGCCAGCAGGGGCCCTAGCAATCAGCCCCAGCATTTT
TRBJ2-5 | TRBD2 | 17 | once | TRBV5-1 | CASSLIPRTSGEETQYF | TGCGCCAGCAGCTTGATCCCACGGACTAGCGGGGAAGAGACCCAGTACTTC
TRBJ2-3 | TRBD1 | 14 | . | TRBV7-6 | CASSPGTGSDTQYF | TGTGCCAGCAGCCCCGGGACAGGGTCAGATACGCAGTATTTT
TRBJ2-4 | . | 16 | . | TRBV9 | CASSVDSGESKNIQYF | TGTGCCAGCAGCGTAGATAGCGGCGAGTCCAAAAACATTCAGTACTTC
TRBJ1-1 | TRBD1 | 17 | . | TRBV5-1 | CASSPLLGQGGNTEAFF | TGCGCCAGCAGCCCGCTCTTAGGACAGGGGGGAAACACTGAAGCTTTCTTT
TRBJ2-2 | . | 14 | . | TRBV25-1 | CASSLQGPTGELFF | TGTGCCAGCAGTCTACAGGGTCCCACCGGGGAGCTGTTTTTT
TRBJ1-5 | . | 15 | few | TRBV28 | CASSLGTPYYQPQHF | TGTGCCAGCAGCCTCGGGACACCTTATTATCAGCCCCAGCATTTT
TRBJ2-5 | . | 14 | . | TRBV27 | CASSFNKYQETQYF | TGTGCCAGCAGTTTCAACAAGTACCAAGAGACCCAGTACTTC
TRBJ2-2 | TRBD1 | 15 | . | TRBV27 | CASSFLDRGTGELFF | TGTGCCAGCAGTTTCCTGGACAGGGGGACCGGGGAGCTGTTTTTT
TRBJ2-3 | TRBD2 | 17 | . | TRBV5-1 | CASSLDQAGVAVDTQYF | TGCGCCAGCAGCTTGGATCAAGCGGGGGTTGCGGTGGATACGCAGTATTTT
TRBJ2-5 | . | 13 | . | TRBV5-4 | CASSLAGSETQYF | TGTGCCAGCAGCTTGGCCGGGAGCGAGACCCAGTACTTC
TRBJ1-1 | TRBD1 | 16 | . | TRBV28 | CASSLSAGGSDTEAFF | TGTGCCAGCAGTTTATCGGCAGGGGGTAGTGACACTGAAGCTTTCTTT
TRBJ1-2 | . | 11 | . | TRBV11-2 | CASSLAEGYTF | TGTGCCAGCAGCTTAGCTGAGGGTTACACCTTC
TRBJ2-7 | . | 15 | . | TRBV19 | CASSIVGDRSYEQYF | TGTGCCAGTAGTATAGTCGGAGACAGATCCTACGAGCAGTACTTC
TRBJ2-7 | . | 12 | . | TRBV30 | CAWCSGHYEQYF | TGTGCCTGGTGTTCGGGACACTACGAGCAGTACTTC